This T cell receptor beta chain was captured by sequencing in a study of cytomegalovirus exposure and HLA in healthy donors. Primers: 60 Vbeta forward and 13 Jbeta reverse. TCRdb keeps only in-frame clones here, not all; method: immunoSEQ multiplex PCR. Among approximately 130,000 clones listed, roughly 85% were seen once. The sequencing input was PBMCs. This clonotype was obtained from a young woman in good health and CMV-seropositive.

Here the CDR3 reads CASSPLPDSVLGQYF. The DNA of the CDR3 is TGTGCCAGCTCACCACTGCCCGACAGCGTCCTGGGGCAGTACTTC. The chain has TRBV18 and TRBJ2-7; D may be TRBD1 (5 bases). This CDR3 is 15 amino acids long. The germline V gene encodes CDR1 KGHSH and CDR2 LQKENI. V lost 1 base, J lost 9 bases, and 19 bases lay in between.